This T cell receptor beta chain was profiled in a study of T cells in Graves' hyperthyroidism and ophthalmopathy. Overall study context: Peripheral blood specimens were obtained at initial diagnosis, prior to any treatment.

RNA transcripts served as the template for amplifying TCR beta CDR3 regions. RT-PCR in the first round (using the HTBI primer set) targeted the TCR CDR3. TCRdb re-called the multiplex PCR reads through MiXCR, storing one row per CDR3 protein. The sample lists about 560,000 distinct CDR3 sequences, 14% seen once, with approximately 15% in the top ten. CDR3 size: 13 residues. CDR1 is DFQATT, CDR2 SNEGSKA, per germline (reference sequence). Trimming pared 2 bases from V and 3 bases from J, leaving 8 bases between. This clonotype was observed many times. The clonotype comes from a woman aged 40 to 55 with Graves' hyperthyroidism. The source material was blood. This rearrangement joins TRBV20-1 to TRBJ2-1; a weak D match, TRBD1 (5 bases). CDR3 region: CSARPQGYNEQFF. The CDR3, as DNA: TGCAGTGCTAGACCCCAGGGCTACAATGAGCAGTTCTTC.